This TCR beta chain was captured by sequencing in a study of early T cells in non-severe SARS-CoV-2 infection. The overall study: The sequenced material was bulk RNA from unsorted whole blood, and its chains were unpaired.

Study-level findings and limits: Private and CD4 specificities were missed by VDJdb matching, skewed to anti-spike CD8.

This clonotype has a handful of counts. Its antigen is currently unknown. Tagging with unique molecular identifiers was applied to individual cDNA molecules. Via MiXCR, TCRdb re-called the 5' RACE reads, giving one row per CDR3 protein. The table lists around 67,000 distinct CDR3 sequences, 10% to 12% of them singletons. This TCR came from an adult who was a healthcare worker with PCR-confirmed SARS-CoV-2 infection or an uninfected control (not recorded which). The sample was whole blood, taken at baseline.

Here the CDR3 reads CASSYIPVMNTEAFF. CDR3 DNA sequence: TGTGCCAGCAGTTACATCCCGGTTATGAACACTGAAGCTTTCTTT. The rearrangement links TRBV6-5 to TRBJ1-1; no clear D gene. V was shortened by 2 bases and J by 0 bases, with 10 bases between the two germline ends. The CDR3 extends over 15 amino acids. Germline CDR1 MNHEY, CDR2 SVGAGI.